This T cell receptor beta chain was found in a study of blood T cell repertoires in COVID-19. Study details: Italy, Spain and the United States were the sources of the convalescent and acute COVID-19 samples. PBMCs, B-cell-depleted T cells, or T cells provided the cDNA or gDNA that made up the material.

This clone was seen only a few times. V was pared by 5 bases and J by 2 bases, with 16 bases between. The germline V gene has CDR1 MNHEY and CDR2 SVGEGT. This CDR3 is 15 amino acids long. Original methodology: Amplification of reference gene primers provided the estimated nucleated cell counts. Measured with immunoSEQ multiplex PCR; TCRdb has only the in-frame clones, and not every one. The V and J calls and clone size were taken over from that table, and D and trimming were inferred from the DNA. This table holds some 50,000 clones, around nine tenths found once. The sample was peripheral blood. The TCR originated in a human donor in a cohort sampled during active COVID-19. The V gene is TRBV6-2 or TRBV6-3, the J gene TRBJ2-7; D might be TRBD1 (6 bases). The CDR3 bases are TGTGCCAGCAGTAGCGCAGGGGACCCCACCTACGAGCAGTACTTC. Protein sequence: CASSSAGDPTYEQYF.